The following is a T cell receptor (beta chain) sequence with its context. The antigen remains undetermined. These data are taken from a study of pediatric ulcerative colitis. The protocol was immunoSEQ multiplex PCR, while the TCRdb copy is restricted to in-frame clones and leaves out a portion. This sample has under 20,000 clones, with approximately 73% found just once. Unmatched junction bases numbered 14, after V lost 1 base and J lost 5 bases. The CDR3 length is 18 residues. Germline V CDR1 and CDR2: LGHNA, YSLEER. Study-level findings and limits: This repertoire reflects total lymphocytes rather than subpopulations like regulatory T cells.

During colonoscopy, one to two rectal pinch biopsies were collected. V gene TRBV4-3 combines with J gene TRBJ2-7; TRBD1 matches 10 bases. Sequenced sample: gut tissue. This sequence was found in a boy aged 5-17 years with moderate ulcerative colitis. The CDR3 region has the DNA TGCGCCAGCAGCCAAGTATTAGCTGTCGGGACAGGGGTACACGAGCAGTACTTC. It yields the protein CASSQVLAVGTGVHEQYF.